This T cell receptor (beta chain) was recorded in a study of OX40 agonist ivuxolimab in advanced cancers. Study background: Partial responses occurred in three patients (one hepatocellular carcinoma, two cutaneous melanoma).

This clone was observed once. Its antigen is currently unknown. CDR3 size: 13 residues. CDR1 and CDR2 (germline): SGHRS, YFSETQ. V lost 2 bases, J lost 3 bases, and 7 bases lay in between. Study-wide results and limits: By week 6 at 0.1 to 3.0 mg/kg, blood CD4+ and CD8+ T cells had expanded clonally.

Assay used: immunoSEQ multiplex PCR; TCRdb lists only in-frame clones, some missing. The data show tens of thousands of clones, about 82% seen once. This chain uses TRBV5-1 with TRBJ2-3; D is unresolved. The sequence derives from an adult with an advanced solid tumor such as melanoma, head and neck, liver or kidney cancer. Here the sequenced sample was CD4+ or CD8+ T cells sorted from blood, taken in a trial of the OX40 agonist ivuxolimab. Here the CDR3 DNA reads TGCGCCAGCAGCTTTAGCCGGACAGATACGCAGTATTTT. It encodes CASSFSRTDTQYF.